This T cell receptor beta chain came from a study of vaccination effects on CD4 cells after COVID-19. Clones were sequenced by immunoSEQ multiplex PCR, and TCRdb holds only the in-frame ones, with some missing. In the table there are about 73,000 clones, about four fifths of which are singletons. Sequencing followed a ViraFEST assay step that expanded antigen-specific CD4+ T cells with viral peptide pools. Cells that had been cultured for 10 days were the source of isolated CD4+ T cells. None of the vaccinated had previously contracted SARS-CoV-2, and their nucleocapsid antibodies tested negative. Germline values: CDR1 LGHNA, CDR2 YSLEER. J gave up 6 bases and V 4 bases, and 13 bases lay outside the gene matches. The length of the CDR3 is 16 residues. Regarding this clone: Antigen specificity is unknown.

The sequence came from a human donor who received a COVID-19 vaccine. Sequences were derived from CD4+ T cells from PBMCs cultured with HCoV-NL63 spike peptides, sampled before COVID-19 vaccination. The chain combines TRBV4-3 with TRBJ1-1; TRBD1 aligns across 8 bases. The CDR3 spells CASSLRSGTGLAEAFF. The CDR3 nucleotides are TGCGCCAGCAGCCTACGATCAGGGACAGGCTTGGCTGAAGCTTTCTTT.